This T cell receptor (beta chain) derives from a study of T cell repertoires in cytomegalovirus infection. Study-wide background: As its CMV epitopes, the study selected recently identified HLA-C-restricted and well-studied HLA-B-restricted targets. Carrying CMV and the relevant HLA type showed in public TCR beta signatures.

Germline CDR1 and CDR2: SEHNR and FQNEAQ (reference sequence). The CDR3 loop spans 12 amino acids. The V and J ends lost 2 bases and 4 bases respectively, with 4 bases between them. This clonotype has ten or more counts. What it binds is not known. Study-wide results and limits: There were carriers of CMV plus the relevant HLA, and cumulative public TCR beta family frequency identified them. Ex vivo, HLA-C-restricted CMV-specific TCR beta clonotypes prevailed over the rest of the response.

TCRdb passed the reads through MiXCR, listing each CDR3 protein once. The sample yields a few hundred thousand distinct CDR3 sequences, roughly a third seen once. Material: cultured PBMCs, obtained from culture after CMV antigen stimulation. The chain joins TRBV7-9 to TRBJ2-3, with D uncertain. The receptor was derived from a human donor in good health (CMV status not recorded). Some clones in this sample may be carry-over from other donors' samples. The CDR3 is CASSLSSDTQYF. The CDR3 DNA is TGTGCCAGCAGCTTAAGTTCAGATACGCAGTATTTT.